The rows below give T cell receptor beta chains drawn from one sample of a study of cytomegalovirus exposure and HLA in healthy donors. Measured with immunoSEQ multiplex PCR; TCRdb has only the in-frame clones, and not every one. The table includes some 84,000 clones, roughly 93% detected once. Sample: PBMCs. These receptors were collected from a man aged 30 to 39 in good health and CMV-seronegative. The CDR3 runs from the conserved cysteine through the conserved F or W. The D gene is left open where the match is weak. Where a row states a size, it is once, few, many or the class of an expanded clone; other rows omit it.

clone_size: -; j_call: TRBJ1-5; v_call: TRBV14; d_call: TRBD1; cdr3_nt: TGTGCCAGCAGCCAATTTTCTAGGACAGGGGGGGGCAATCAGCCCCAGCATTTT; cdr3_aa: CASSQFSRTGGGNQPQHF
clone_size: -; j_call: TRBJ2-3; v_call: TRBV5-4; d_call: TRBD2; cdr3_nt: TGTGCCAGCAGCTTAAATCCTGGGACTAGCGGGGGTACAGATACGCAGTATTTT; cdr3_aa: CASSLNPGTSGGTDTQYF
clone_size: -; j_call: TRBJ2-1; v_call: TRBV9; d_call: TRBD2; cdr3_nt: TGTGCCAGCAGCGTAGCTACCACGACTAGCGGGAGGGCCAGTGAGCAGTTCTTC; cdr3_aa: CASSVATTTSGRASEQFF
clone_size: -; j_call: TRBJ1-5; v_call: TRBV27; d_call: -; cdr3_nt: TGTGCCAGCAGTTTAATCGGGGGACAGCCCCAGCATTTT; cdr3_aa: CASSLIGGQPQHF
clone_size: once; j_call: TRBJ2-4; v_call: TRBV5-3; d_call: -; cdr3_nt: TGTGCCAGTGTGGTCCTAGGGAGCTTGACCAAAAACATTCAGTACTTC; cdr3_aa: CASVVLGSLTKNIQYF
clone_size: once; j_call: TRBJ2-5; v_call: TRBV5-1; d_call: TRBD2; cdr3_nt: TGCGCCAGCAGCCCTGGACCCACTAGCGGGAGGCTTGAGACCCAGTACTTC; cdr3_aa: CASSPGPTSGRLETQYF
clone_size: -; j_call: TRBJ1-4; v_call: TRBV28; d_call: -; cdr3_nt: TGTGCCAGCAGTTTATCCCTGGGACATAATGAAAAACTGTTTTTT; cdr3_aa: CASSLSLGHNEKLFF
clone_size: -; j_call: TRBJ2-1; v_call: TRBV7-9; d_call: -; cdr3_nt: TGTGCCAGCAGCTTTTCCAGAAATGAGCAGTTCTTC; cdr3_aa: CASSFSRNEQFF
clone_size: few; j_call: TRBJ2-2; v_call: TRBV7-3; d_call: -; cdr3_nt: TGTGCCAGCAGACCGGGACAAGCGAACACCGGGGAGCTGTTTTTT; cdr3_aa: CASRPGQANTGELFF
clone_size: -; j_call: TRBJ2-5; v_call: TRBV7-7; d_call: TRBD1; cdr3_nt: TGTGCTAGCAGCAAAAGCGGACAGGGCCCACAAGAGACCCAGTACTTC; cdr3_aa: CASSKSGQGPQETQYF
clone_size: few; j_call: TRBJ2-7; v_call: TRBV27; d_call: -; cdr3_nt: TGTGCCAGCAGTTTTGGCCAGGCGGGCGAGCAGTACTTC; cdr3_aa: CASSFGQAGEQYF
clone_size: -; j_call: TRBJ1-5; v_call: TRBV2; d_call: -; cdr3_nt: TGTGCCAGCAATGCCCGGGATAGCAATCAGCCCCAGCATTTT; cdr3_aa: CASNARDSNQPQHF
clone_size: few; j_call: TRBJ2-1; v_call: TRBV27; d_call: -; cdr3_nt: TGTGCCAGCAGTTTCCGGACTACCAATGAGCAGTTCTTC; cdr3_aa: CASSFRTTNEQFF
clone_size: -; j_call: TRBJ1-1; v_call: TRBV2; d_call: -; cdr3_nt: TGTGCCAGCATGAAGGACAGCCCGGGGACTGAAGCTTTCTTT; cdr3_aa: CASMKDSPGTEAFF
clone_size: -; j_call: TRBJ2-1; v_call: TRBV27; d_call: -; cdr3_nt: TGTGCCAGCAGTTTACGCCGGGAACTGAGCTCCTACAATGAGCAGTTCTTC; cdr3_aa: CASSLRRELSSYNEQFF
clone_size: -; j_call: TRBJ1-1; v_call: TRBV25-1; d_call: -; cdr3_nt: TGTGCCAGCAGGGGGGCGGCAGAGAACACTGAAGCTTTCTTT; cdr3_aa: CASRGAAENTEAFF
clone_size: -; j_call: TRBJ1-4; v_call: TRBV29-1; d_call: -; cdr3_nt: TGCAGCGTTGCTCCCTTGTCGGTGGCTAATGAAAAACTGTTTTTT; cdr3_aa: CSVAPLSVANEKLFF
clone_size: -; j_call: TRBJ2-3; v_call: TRBV27; d_call: -; cdr3_nt: TGTGCCAGCAGAGACGGGATGAACACAGATACGCAGTATTTT; cdr3_aa: CASRDGMNTDTQYF
clone_size: -; j_call: TRBJ2-5; v_call: TRBV11-2; d_call: -; cdr3_nt: TGTGCCAGCAGCTTAAACCGCAACGGAGAGACCCAGTACTTC; cdr3_aa: CASSLNRNGETQYF
clone_size: -; j_call: TRBJ1-4; v_call: TRBV5-8; d_call: TRBD1; cdr3_nt: TGTGCCAGCAGACTGGGACAGGGAAACCTAGCAACTAATGAAAAACTGTTTTTT; cdr3_aa: CASRLGQGNLATNEKLFF
clone_size: -; j_call: TRBJ2-1; v_call: TRBV4-2; d_call: -; cdr3_nt: TGTGCCAGCAGCCAAGAGAAACTGGTAAGAGGGCAGTTCTTC; cdr3_aa: CASSQEKLVRGQFF
clone_size: -; j_call: TRBJ2-7; v_call: TRBV7-9; d_call: -; cdr3_nt: TGTGCCAGCGAAATAGGAGGATTCGAAGGATACGAGCAGTACTTC; cdr3_aa: CASEIGGFEGYEQYF
clone_size: -; j_call: TRBJ2-5; v_call: TRBV7-7; d_call: -; cdr3_nt: TGTGCTAGCAGCTTAGGCGGGAATAACCAAGAGACCCAGTACTTC; cdr3_aa: CASSLGGNNQETQYF
clone_size: -; j_call: TRBJ2-3; v_call: TRBV11-2; d_call: TRBD1; cdr3_nt: TGTGCCAGCAGCTCCAGGACAGGGCAACCCACAGATACGCAGTATTTT; cdr3_aa: CASSSRTGQPTDTQYF
clone_size: -; j_call: TRBJ2-1; v_call: TRBV9; d_call: TRBD1; cdr3_nt: TGTGCCAGCAGCTTACGCCGCGACAGGGCCAATGAGCAGTTCTTC; cdr3_aa: CASSLRRDRANEQFF
clone_size: -; j_call: TRBJ1-1; v_call: TRBV19; d_call: -; cdr3_nt: TGTGCCAGTAGTATTCAGACGGGAAACACTGAAGCTTTCTTT; cdr3_aa: CASSIQTGNTEAFF
clone_size: -; j_call: TRBJ2-5; v_call: TRBV5-4; d_call: TRBD2; cdr3_nt: TGTGCCAGCCAAGCGGGGGCCTCCAGACAACAAGAGACCCAGTACTTC; cdr3_aa: CASQAGASRQQETQYF
clone_size: -; j_call: TRBJ1-2; v_call: TRBV18; d_call: -; cdr3_nt: TGTGCCAGCTCTCTACAGACCCTATCTTATGGCTACACCTTC; cdr3_aa: CASSLQTLSYGYTF
clone_size: -; j_call: TRBJ2-3; v_call: TRBV19; d_call: -; cdr3_nt: TGTGCCAGTACCCTAAGCGGGTCAGGAGGCGATACGCAGTATTTT; cdr3_aa: CASTLSGSGGDTQYF
clone_size: -; j_call: TRBJ2-7; v_call: TRBV6-5; d_call: TRBD1; cdr3_nt: TGTGCCAGCAGTTCTCGGCGGGGACAGGGGGTCCACGAGCAGTACTTC; cdr3_aa: CASSSRRGQGVHEQYF
clone_size: once; j_call: TRBJ1-4; v_call: TRBV28; d_call: TRBD1; cdr3_nt: TGTGCCAGCAATTACAGGGGAAATGAAAAACTGTTTTTT; cdr3_aa: CASNYRGNEKLFF
clone_size: -; j_call: TRBJ1-1; v_call: TRBV28; d_call: TRBD1; cdr3_nt: TGTGCCAGCAGTTTACCAGGGGGAATTACTGAAGCTTTCTTT; cdr3_aa: CASSLPGGITEAFF
clone_size: -; j_call: TRBJ1-5; v_call: TRBV15; d_call: -; cdr3_nt: TGTGCCACCAGCAGAGATATGGGAGATAATCAGCCCCAGCATTTT; cdr3_aa: CATSRDMGDNQPQHF
clone_size: -; j_call: TRBJ2-7; v_call: TRBV19; d_call: -; cdr3_nt: TGTGCCAGTAGTATGCAGATTTTCTACGAGCAGTACTTC; cdr3_aa: CASSMQIFYEQYF
clone_size: few; j_call: TRBJ1-5; v_call: TRBV6-1; d_call: -; cdr3_nt: TGTGCCAGCAGCACGGGGAGTGAGGTTCAGCCCCAGCATTTT; cdr3_aa: CASSTGSEVQPQHF
clone_size: once; j_call: TRBJ1-6; v_call: TRBV6-6; d_call: -; cdr3_nt: TGTGCCAGCAGGTCAGGGGAAGGTTCACCCCTCCACTTT; cdr3_aa: CASRSGEGSPLHF
clone_size: -; j_call: TRBJ2-3; v_call: TRBV5-1; d_call: -; cdr3_nt: TGCGCCAGCAGCTTGGTAGGGGATACTAGCACAGATACGCAGTATTTT; cdr3_aa: CASSLVGDTSTDTQYF
clone_size: -; j_call: TRBJ2-3; v_call: TRBV28; d_call: TRBD1; cdr3_nt: TGTGCCAGCAGTACAGTCCCGGGACAGGGTGCCACAGATACGCAGTATTTT; cdr3_aa: CASSTVPGQGATDTQYF
clone_size: -; j_call: TRBJ1-1; v_call: TRBV6-1; d_call: -; cdr3_nt: TGTGCCAGCACCATCGACCCTAGCATGAACACTGAAGCTTTCTTT; cdr3_aa: CASTIDPSMNTEAFF
clone_size: -; j_call: TRBJ1-5; v_call: TRBV27; d_call: -; cdr3_nt: TGTGCCAGCAGATTTACAGGGAACAATCAGCCCCAGCATTTT; cdr3_aa: CASRFTGNNQPQHF
clone_size: -; j_call: TRBJ2-1; v_call: TRBV4-1; d_call: TRBD1; cdr3_nt: TGCGCCAGCAGCCAAATTGTCTGGACAGGTGCTAATGAGCAGTTCTTC; cdr3_aa: CASSQIVWTGANEQFF
clone_size: -; j_call: TRBJ2-2; v_call: TRBV19; d_call: TRBD2; cdr3_nt: TGTGCCAGTAGTATAGCGCCTAGCGGGGACACCGGGGAGCTGTTTTTT; cdr3_aa: CASSIAPSGDTGELFF
clone_size: -; j_call: TRBJ1-1; v_call: TRBV10-2; d_call: -; cdr3_nt: TGCGCCAGCAGTGAGACCAGGGTGGTCACTGAAGCTTTCTTT; cdr3_aa: CASSETRVVTEAFF
clone_size: -; j_call: TRBJ2-5; v_call: TRBV9; d_call: -; cdr3_nt: TGTGCCAGCAGCGTAGAGTCTGTAAGAGGGCAGGAGACCCAGTACTTC; cdr3_aa: CASSVESVRGQETQYF